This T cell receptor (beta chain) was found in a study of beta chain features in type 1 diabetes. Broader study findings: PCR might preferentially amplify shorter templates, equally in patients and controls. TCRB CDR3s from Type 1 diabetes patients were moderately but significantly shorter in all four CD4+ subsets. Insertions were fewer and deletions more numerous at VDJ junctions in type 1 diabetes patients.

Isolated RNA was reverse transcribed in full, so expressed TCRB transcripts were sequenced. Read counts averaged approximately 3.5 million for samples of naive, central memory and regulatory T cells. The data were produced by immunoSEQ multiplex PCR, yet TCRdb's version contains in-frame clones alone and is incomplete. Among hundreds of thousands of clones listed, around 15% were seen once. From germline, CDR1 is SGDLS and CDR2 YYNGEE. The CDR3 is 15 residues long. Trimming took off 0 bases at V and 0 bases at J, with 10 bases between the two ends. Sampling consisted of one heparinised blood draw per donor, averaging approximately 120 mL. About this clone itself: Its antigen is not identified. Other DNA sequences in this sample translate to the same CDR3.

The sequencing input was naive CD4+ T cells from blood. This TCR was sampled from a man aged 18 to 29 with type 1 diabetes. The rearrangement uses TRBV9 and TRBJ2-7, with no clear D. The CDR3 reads CASSVGTGSSYEQYF. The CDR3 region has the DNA TGTGCCAGCAGCGTAGGGACGGGTAGCTCCTACGAGCAGTACTTC.